The 25 T cell receptor beta chains reported below all come from one sample, sequenced in a study of blood T cell repertoires in COVID-19. Assay: immunoSEQ multiplex PCR; the TCRdb copy retains only in-frame clones and omits some. There are under 300,000 clones in the sample; approximately 86% occur only once, and about 7.1% lies in the top ten. The sequenced sample was peripheral blood. These TCRs come from a woman between 65 and 79 years old with active or convalescent COVID-19.

J is TRBJ1-5 and V is TRBV29-1; D ambiguous. V was pared by 4 bases and J by 6 bases, with 13 bases between. CDR1 is SQVTM, CDR2 ANQGSEA, per germline. CDR3 length: 13 residues. This CDR3 is CSVGEGPGQPQHF. As DNA, the CDR3 is TGCAGCGTTGGAGAGGGTCCGGGTCAGCCCCAGCATTTT.

V gene TRBV4-2 combines with J gene TRBJ2-2; TRBD1 agrees at 7 bases. The V segment lost 0 bases and the J segment 6 bases; nucleotides outside the gene matches: 7. Looked up from germline, CDR1 is LGHNA and CDR2 is YNFKEQ. The CDR3 loop spans 16 amino acids. This chain's CDR3 is CASSQEAGGMAGELFF. The DNA of the CDR3 is TGTGCCAGCAGCCAAGAGGCAGGGGGAATGGCCGGGGAGCTGTTTTTT.

CDR3 loop: CASSSSGGARNEQFF. The CDR3, as DNA: TGTGCCAGCAGTTCCAGCGGGGGGGCTAGGAATGAGCAGTTCTTC. The gene calls are TRBV6-5 and TRBJ2-1, with 10 bases matching TRBD2. This CDR3 contains 15 residues. The trim removed 4 bases at V and 7 bases at J, leaving 7 bases unmatched. Germline V gene sequence: CDR1 MNHEY, CDR2 SVGAGI.

The chain links TRBV27 to TRBJ1-2, with a tentative D call TRBD1 (6 bases). From germline, CDR1 is MNHEY and CDR2 SMNVEV (reference sequence). Deletions cut 2 bases from V and 4 bases from J, with 14 bases between. The CDR3 spans 15 residues. CDR3 nucleotides: TGTGCCAGCAGTTTAGGACAGACTCCGCTCTATGGCTACACCTTC. Its protein is CASSLGQTPLYGYTF.

The chain links TRBV18 to TRBJ1-5, with 9 bases that match TRBD1. Trimming at V came to 1 base and at J to 4 bases, leaving 5 bases not matched to a gene. This CDR3 is 16 amino acids long. Germline CDR1 is KGHSH and CDR2 is LQKENI. The chain's CDR3 is CASSPRTGTGNQPQHF. The CDR3 coding sequence is TGTGCCAGCTCACCACGAACCGGGACAGGGAATCAGCCCCAGCATTTT.

This chain joins TRBV24-1 and TRBJ1-2, with a weak D call TRBD1 (6 bases). V dropped 7 bases and J dropped 4 bases, with 6 bases sitting between them. Germline CDR1 reads KGHDR; CDR2 reads SFDVKD. CDR3 length equals 11 residues. CDR3 protein: CATRQGYGYTF. CDR3 in DNA: TGTGCCACCAGACAGGGCTATGGCTACACCTTC.

The DNA of the CDR3 is TGTGCTAGTGCGCGGCACCTCGGACAGGGAGGAGAAAAACTGTTTTTT. Protein product: CASARHLGQGGEKLFF. The gene calls are TRBV12-5 and TRBJ1-4; the match to TRBD1 covers 8 bases. CDR1 and CDR2 (germline): LGHNT, FRNRAP. The CDR3 is 16 amino acids. V shed 7 bases, J shed 8 bases, and the junction held 15 bases outside the gene matches. Based on the CDR3 plus reference TRBV12-5 and TRBJ1-4, the full variable domain is DARVTQTPRHKVTEMGQEVTMRCQPILGHNTVFWYRQTMMQGLELLAYFRNRAPLDDSGMPKDRFSAEMPDATLATLKIQPSEPRDSAVYFCASARHLGQGGEKLFFGSGTQLSVL.

The CDR3 sequence: CASSPPGGMNTEAFF. The CDR3 bases are TGTGCCAGCAGCCCCCCCGGGGGAATGAACACTGAAGCTTTCTTT. The J gene is TRBJ1-1, the V gene TRBV28; a possible D gene is TRBD1 (5 bases). With 6 bases removed from V and 0 bases from J, the gap between germline ends came to 14 bases. The CDR3 contains 15 residues. Germline V gene data show CDR1 as MDHEN and CDR2 as SYDVKM.

This chain links TRBV9 with TRBJ2-6; D perhaps matches TRBD1 (5 bases). Germline V gene sequence: CDR1 SGDLS, CDR2 YYNGEE. The CDR3 extends over 16 amino acids. Trimming stripped 0 bases from V and 0 bases from J, with 7 bases between. CDR3 amino acids: CASSVEDTSGANVLTF. The CDR3 DNA reads as TGTGCCAGCAGCGTAGAGGACACCTCTGGGGCCAACGTCCTGACTTTC.

J is TRBJ2-7 and V is TRBV4-1; weak D call: TRBD2 (6 bases). V dropped 1 base and J dropped 2 bases, with 15 bases sitting between them. The CDR3 runs 16 residues. CDR1 and CDR2 from the germline V gene are MGHRA and YSYEKL. This CDR3 reads CASSQVGGDLTYEQYF. The CDR3 DNA sequence: TGCGCCAGCAGCCAAGTCGGCGGGGATCTTACCTACGAGCAGTACTTC.

The chain's CDR3 is CASSSAGAGNTIYF. The CDR3 DNA follows: TGCGCCAGCAGCTCCGCAGGGGCTGGAAACACCATATATTTT. The chain carries TRBV5-1 and TRBJ1-3, with D possibly matching TRBD1 (6 bases). Germline values: CDR1 SGHRS, CDR2 YFSETQ. The CDR3 extends over 14 amino acids. V was cut by 3 bases and J by 2 bases, with 9 bases left in between.

J is TRBJ2-7 and V is TRBV18, with D possibly TRBD2 on 7 matching bases. Germline loops: CDR1 KGHSH, CDR2 LQKENI. The CDR3 sequence is 16 residues long. Trimming removed 1 base at V and 3 bases at J, with 16 bases between. CDR3 sequence: CASSPREGGKVYEQYF. CDR3 nucleotide sequence: TGTGCCAGCTCACCACGGGAGGGGGGTAAAGTCTACGAGCAGTACTTC.

The chain uses TRBV11-1 and TRBJ1-4; D might be TRBD1 (6 bases). Germline CDR1 and CDR2: SGHAT and FQDESV (reference sequence). The CDR3 totals 15 residues. Trimming cost V 5 bases and J 6 bases, with 16 bases left between them. The CDR3 here is CASSAARDTHEKLFF. CDR3 nucleotides: TGTGCCAGCAGCGCCGCTCGGGACACACATGAAAAACTGTTTTTT.

The genes are TRBV5-6 and TRBJ1-4, with D possibly being TRBD1 (5 bases). Trimming cost V 5 bases and J 7 bases, with 15 bases left between them. The CDR3 consists of 14 residues. CDR1 is SGHDT, CDR2 YYEEEE, per germline. CDR3 nucleotide sequence: TGTGCCAGCAGATCCCAGGGCGTTAGTGAAAAACTGTTTTTT. The encoded protein is CASRSQGVSEKLFF.

This rearrangement joins TRBV2 to TRBJ1-3; D remains unclear. Germline loops: CDR1 SNHLY, CDR2 FYNNEI. The CDR3 consists of 16 residues. Trimming pared 2 bases from V and 0 bases from J, leaving 11 bases between. The chain's CDR3 is CASSERSGPSGNTIYF. As DNA, the CDR3 is TGTGCCAGCAGTGAACGTTCAGGCCCCTCTGGAAACACCATATATTTT.

This chain links TRBV3-1 (or the pseudogene TRBV3-2) with TRBJ1-1; 10 bases agree with TRBD1. The germline CDR1 and CDR2 sequences are LGHDT and YNNKEL (reference sequence). Trimming cost V 1 base and J 5 bases; bases outside gene matches: 4. This CDR3 has 15 amino acids. CDR3 protein: CASSQAQGQGTEAFF. As DNA, the CDR3 is TGTGCCAGCAGCCAAGCCCAGGGACAGGGGACTGAAGCTTTCTTT.

The chain recombines TRBV29-1 with TRBJ1-1, with 11 bases matching TRBD1. CDR1 and CDR2 (germline): SQVTM, ANQGSEA. CDR3 length equals 11 residues. Germline trimming cut 6 bases from V and 12 bases from J; bases unmatched to any gene: 6. The CDR3 protein is CSVWDRGTSFF. Written as DNA, the CDR3 is TGCAGCGTCTGGGACAGGGGGACGTCTTTCTTT. Filled out from reference TRBV29-1 and TRBJ1-1, the complete variable domain reads SAVISQKPSRDICQRGTSLTIQCQVDSQVTMMFWYRQQPGQSLTLIATANQGSEATYESGFVIDKFPISRPNLTFSTLTVSNMSPEDSSIYLCSVWDRGTSFFGQGTRLTVV.

The chain is built from TRBV6-5 and TRBJ1-6; D remains unclear. Looked up from germline, CDR1 is MNHEY and CDR2 is SVGAGI. Trimming removed 2 bases from V and 2 bases from J, with 7 bases in between. This CDR3 has 15 amino acids. The CDR3 sequence is CASSYAQAYNSPLHF. CDR3 coding DNA: TGTGCCAGCAGTTACGCGCAGGCCTATAATTCACCCCTCCACTTT.

This clone appeared a few times. This chain connects TRBV11-2 to TRBJ2-5; TRBD1 aligns across 12 bases. The V gene's germline CDR1 is SGHAT and CDR2 FQNNGV. V shed 5 bases, J shed 6 bases, and the junction held 10 bases outside the gene matches. This CDR3 spans 16 amino acids. CDR3 region: CASSLGTGGAVKTQYF. The CDR3 DNA reads as TGTGCCAGCAGCCTAGGGACAGGGGGCGCGGTAAAGACCCAGTACTTC.

The chain carries TRBV6-2 or TRBV6-3 and TRBJ2-7, with a possible D match to TRBD2 (5 bases). The CDR3 extends over 12 amino acids. In germline, CDR1 is MNHEY, CDR2 SVGEGT. Deletions cut 4 bases from V and 7 bases from J, with 11 bases between. The CDR3, as DNA: TGTGCCAGCAGTTCCCTCCCGGGGGAGCAGTACTTC. Translating gives CASSSLPGEQYF.

This chain links TRBV7-8 with TRBJ1-5; D possibly corresponds to TRBD1 (6 bases). This CDR3 is 17 amino acids long. The ends were cut back, 5 bases at V and 0 bases at J, with 17 bases in the middle. The germline CDR1 and CDR2 sequences are SGHVS and FQNEAQ. CDR3 coding DNA: TGTGCCAGCAGCCAGGGCTCCAGGGGCTATAGCAATCAGCCCCAGCATTTT. Translation: CASSQGSRGYSNQPQHF.

The gene calls are TRBV7-7 and TRBJ2-5; a weak D match, TRBD1 (5 bases). Germline lookup yields CDR1 SSHAT and CDR2 FNYEAQ (reference sequence). V was pared by 6 bases and J by 5 bases, with 13 bases between. The CDR3 is made up of 13 amino acids. The CDR3 region has the DNA TGTGCCAGCAGTCACCCTGCAGGGGAGACCCAGTACTTC. Protein product: CASSHPAGETQYF.

This clone was seen many times. In the same sample, other DNA sequences code for this CDR3. CDR3 loop: CASSFHRENYGYTF. CDR3 in DNA: TGTGCCAGCAGCTTTCACAGGGAAAACTATGGCTACACCTTC. The chain has TRBV7-2 and TRBJ1-2; D possibly corresponds to TRBD1 (6 bases). The CDR3 length is 14 residues. Trimming removed 3 bases at V and 2 bases at J, with 10 bases between. The V gene's germline CDR1 is SGHTA and CDR2 FQGNSA.

The rearrangement links TRBV10-3 to TRBJ2-3, with 11 nucleotides matching TRBD2. CDR1 and CDR2 from the germline V gene are ENHRY and SYGVKD. J was trimmed by 1 base and V by 4 bases; bases with no gene match: 7. This CDR3 region has 17 residues. CDR3 region: CAISGSLAGGRTDTQYF. Written as DNA, the CDR3 is TGTGCCATCAGTGGGAGCCTAGCGGGGGGTCGCACAGATACGCAGTATTTT.

This clone was found once. V and J are TRBV15 and TRBJ1-4; no clear D. There are 15 residues in the CDR3. V was trimmed by 2 bases and J by 10 bases, leaving 17 bases between them. Germline V lookup: CDR1 LNHNV, CDR2 YYDKDF (reference sequence). CDR3 region: CATSRSRSSGGKLFF. CDR3 in DNA: TGTGCCACCAGCAGATCCCGATCCTCGGGAGGAAAACTGTTTTTT.